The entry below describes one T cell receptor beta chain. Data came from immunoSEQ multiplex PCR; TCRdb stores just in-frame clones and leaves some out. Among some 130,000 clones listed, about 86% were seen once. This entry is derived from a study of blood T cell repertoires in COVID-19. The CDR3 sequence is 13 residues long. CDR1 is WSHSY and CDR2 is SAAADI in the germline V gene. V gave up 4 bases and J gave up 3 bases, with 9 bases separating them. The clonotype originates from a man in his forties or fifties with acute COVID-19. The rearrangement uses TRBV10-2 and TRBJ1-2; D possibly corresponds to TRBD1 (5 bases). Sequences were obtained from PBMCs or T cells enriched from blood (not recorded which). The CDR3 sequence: CASSVGQDYGYTF. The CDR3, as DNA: TGCGCCAGCAGTGTGGGGCAAGACTATGGCTACACCTTC.